This TCR beta chain was identified in a study of T-cell memory formation after mild COVID-19. Study-level results: CD4+ clones that contracted lay mainly in CM and EM; CD8+ ones lay in EMRA.

This clonotype was detected a few times. Its antigen is still unknown. TCRdb re-called the 5' RACE reads through MiXCR, storing one row per CDR3 protein. The sample contains fewer than 200,000 distinct CDR3 sequences, roughly 13% of which appear only once. This CDR3 region has 14 residues. Germline CDR1 is SGHRS and CDR2 is YFSETQ. V shed 4 bases and J 4 bases; nucleotides not matched to a gene: 6. V and J are TRBV5-1 and TRBJ2-7; TRBD1 aligns across 9 bases. Sequencing input: PBMCs or a T cell subset sorted from them (not recorded which). This sequence originates from a man younger than 35 who had mild COVID-19 (a few samples of this study predate the infection). Cell type and time point are not known. CDR3 region: CASSRGQGYYEQYF. CDR3 DNA sequence: TGCGCCAGCAGCCGGGGACAGGGATATTACGAGCAGTACTTC.